One sample yielded the 3 T cell receptor beta chains listed below, sequenced in a study of cytomegalovirus exposure and HLA in healthy donors. Vbeta (60) and Jbeta (13) primers were used in the PCR. This table comes from immunoSEQ multiplex PCR, and its TCRdb copy is limited to in-frame clones, with some not included. Among about 150,000 clones listed, approximately 80% were seen once. The source material was PBMCs. Receptors were obtained from a male donor in good health and CMV-seropositive.

The chain employs TRBV4-1 and TRBJ2-3; 10 bases are shared with TRBD1. CDR1 and CDR2 (germline): MGHRA, YSYEKL. V was pared by 0 bases and J by 4 bases, with 7 bases of the junction left unmatched. The CDR3 runs 17 residues. The CDR3, as DNA: TGCGCCAGCAGCCAAGACCCCGGGACAGGGGTTCCAGATACGCAGTATTTT. Its protein is CASSQDPGTGVPDTQYF.

The chain combines TRBV19 with TRBJ1-1; D is unresolved. The CDR3 totals 15 residues. Germline V gene lookup returns CDR1 LNHDA and CDR2 SQIVND (reference sequence). The V end lost 4 bases, the J end lost 3 bases, and 15 bases lay between the germline ends. CDR3 in amino acids: CASSTLVGSHTEAFF. The CDR3 bases are TGTGCCAGTAGTACCCTGGTGGGGAGTCACACTGAAGCTTTCTTT.

The chain carries TRBV14 and TRBJ1-1; D perhaps matches TRBD1 (5 bases). V gave up 3 bases and J gave up 5 bases, with 16 bases separating them. The V gene's germline CDR1 is SGHDN and CDR2 FVKESK. The CDR3 is 15 amino acids. The CDR3 loop reads CASSQETALVTEAFF. CDR3 bases: TGTGCCAGCAGCCAGGAGACAGCGTTAGTAACTGAAGCTTTCTTT. Together with reference TRBV14 and TRBJ1-1, the CDR3 gives the full variable domain: EAGVTQFPSHSVIEKGQTVTLRCDPISGHDNLYWYRRVMGKEIKFLLHFVKESKQDESGMPNNRFLAERTGGTYSTLKVQPAELEDSGVYFCASSQETALVTEAFFGQGTRLTVV.